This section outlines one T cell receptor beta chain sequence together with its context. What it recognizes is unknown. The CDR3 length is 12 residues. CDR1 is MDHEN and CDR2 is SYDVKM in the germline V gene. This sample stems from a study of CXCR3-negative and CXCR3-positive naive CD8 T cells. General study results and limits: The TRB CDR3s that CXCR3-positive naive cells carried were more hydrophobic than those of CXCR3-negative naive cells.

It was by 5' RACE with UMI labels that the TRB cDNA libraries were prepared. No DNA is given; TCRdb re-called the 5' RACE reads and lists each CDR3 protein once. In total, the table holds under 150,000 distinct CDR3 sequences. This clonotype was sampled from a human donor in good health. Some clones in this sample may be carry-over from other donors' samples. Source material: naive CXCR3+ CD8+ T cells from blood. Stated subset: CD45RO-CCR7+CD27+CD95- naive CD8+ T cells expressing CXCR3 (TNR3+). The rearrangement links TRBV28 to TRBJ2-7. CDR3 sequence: CATQTFGYEQYF.